This T cell receptor (beta chain) derives from a study of CD8 T cells in Susac syndrome. Between the trimmed V and J ends, which lost 8 bases and 1 base, there was a span of 11 bases. The CDR3 sequence is 12 residues long. The germline gives CDR1 DFQATT, CDR2 SNEGSKA (reference sequence). Overall study results and limits: As the study acknowledged, the number of individuals who were part of its TCR sequencing and HLA analysis was relatively small.

A word on this clonotype: Its antigen is not identified.

Random hexamers served to reverse transcribe roughly 0.5 to 1 ug RNA. Amplification of TCR beta CDR3 across 54 Vbeta and 13 Jbeta was performed with immunoSEQ multiplex PCR. TCRdb re-analysed the immunoSEQ multiplex PCR reads in MiXCR, keeping a single row per CDR3 protein. Of around 120,000 distinct CDR3 sequences listed, approximately 93% were seen once; the top ten hold roughly 0.088%. Patients with stable or active relapsing-remitting disease, all of them treatment-naive, made up the multiple sclerosis controls. Negative magnetic isolation gave CD8+ and CD4+ cells; FACS enriched CD8+ TEMRA. The sample taken for sequencing was CD4+ T cells from PBMCs. This chain uses TRBV20-1 with TRBJ1-1; no clear D. This receptor was taken from a human donor with multiple sclerosis. This chain's CDR3 is CSFGRWNTEAFF. Written as DNA, the CDR3 is TGCAGTTTCGGACGGTGGAACACTGAAGCTTTCTTT.